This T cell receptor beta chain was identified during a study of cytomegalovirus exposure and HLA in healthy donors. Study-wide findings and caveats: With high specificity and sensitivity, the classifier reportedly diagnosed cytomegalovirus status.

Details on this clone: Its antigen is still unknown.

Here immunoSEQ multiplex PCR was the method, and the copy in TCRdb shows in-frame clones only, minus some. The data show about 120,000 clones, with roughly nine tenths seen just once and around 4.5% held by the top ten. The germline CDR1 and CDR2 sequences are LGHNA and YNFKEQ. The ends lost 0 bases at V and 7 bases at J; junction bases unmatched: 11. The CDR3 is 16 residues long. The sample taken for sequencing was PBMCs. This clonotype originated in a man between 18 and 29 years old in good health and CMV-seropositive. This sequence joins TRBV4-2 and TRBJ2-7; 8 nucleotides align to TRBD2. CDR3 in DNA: TGTGCCAGCAGCCAAGATCTGGACGGGGGGGCGAAAGAGCAGTACTTC. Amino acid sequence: CASSQDLDGGAKEQYF.